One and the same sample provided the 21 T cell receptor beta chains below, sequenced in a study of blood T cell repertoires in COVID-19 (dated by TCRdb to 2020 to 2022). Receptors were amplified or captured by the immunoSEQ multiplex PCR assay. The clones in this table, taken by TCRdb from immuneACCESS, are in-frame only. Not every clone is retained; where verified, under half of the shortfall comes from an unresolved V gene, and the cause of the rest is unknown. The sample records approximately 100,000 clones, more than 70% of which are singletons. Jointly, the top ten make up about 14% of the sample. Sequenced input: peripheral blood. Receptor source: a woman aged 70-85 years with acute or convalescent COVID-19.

For the CDR3, the DNA is TGTGCCAGCAGCTTGGATCCTAGCGGGAGGGCCGGAGAGACCCAGTACTTC. This sequence encodes CASSLDPSGRAGETQYF. This rearrangement joins TRBV5-4 to TRBJ2-5; 12 bases fit TRBD2. J lost 4 bases, V lost 0 bases, and 7 bases had no gene match. From germline, CDR1 is SGHNT and CDR2 YYREEE (reference sequence). The CDR3 spans 17 residues.

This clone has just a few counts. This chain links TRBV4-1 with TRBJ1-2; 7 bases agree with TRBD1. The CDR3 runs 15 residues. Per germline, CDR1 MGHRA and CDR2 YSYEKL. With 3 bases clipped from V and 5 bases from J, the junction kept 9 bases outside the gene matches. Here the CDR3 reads CASSHPGQAIYGYTF. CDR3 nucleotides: TGCGCCAGCAGCCATCCAGGACAGGCAATATATGGCTACACCTTC.

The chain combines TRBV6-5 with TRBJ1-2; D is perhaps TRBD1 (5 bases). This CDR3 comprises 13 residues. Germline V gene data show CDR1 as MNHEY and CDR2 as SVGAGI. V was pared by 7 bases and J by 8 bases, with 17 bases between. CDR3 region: CASTRGSSGGYTF. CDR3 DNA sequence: TGTGCCAGCACCCGGGGGTCCTCAGGGGGCTACACCTTC.

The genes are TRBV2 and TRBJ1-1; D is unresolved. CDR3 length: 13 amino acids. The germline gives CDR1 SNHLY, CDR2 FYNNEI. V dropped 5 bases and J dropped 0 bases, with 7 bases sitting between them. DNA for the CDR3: TGTGCCAGCAGTCAACAAATGAACACTGAAGCTTTCTTT. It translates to CASSQQMNTEAFF.

CDR3 sequence: CASSLSDRGRRGYTF. The DNA for the CDR3 is TGTGCCAGCAGTTTATCCGACAGGGGGAGGAGAGGCTACACCTTC. This rearrangement joins TRBV28 to TRBJ1-2; 9 bases fit TRBD1. This CDR3 spans 15 amino acids. CDR1 is MDHEN and CDR2 is SYDVKM in the germline V gene. The V segment lost 1 base and the J segment 8 bases; nucleotides outside the gene matches: 8.

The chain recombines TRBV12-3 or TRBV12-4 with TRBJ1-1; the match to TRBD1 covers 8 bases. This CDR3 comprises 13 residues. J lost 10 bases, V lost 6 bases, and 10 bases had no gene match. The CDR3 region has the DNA TGTGCCAGCAGCCGGGGCAGGGGGCAGTTAGCTTTCTTT. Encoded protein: CASSRGRGQLAFF.

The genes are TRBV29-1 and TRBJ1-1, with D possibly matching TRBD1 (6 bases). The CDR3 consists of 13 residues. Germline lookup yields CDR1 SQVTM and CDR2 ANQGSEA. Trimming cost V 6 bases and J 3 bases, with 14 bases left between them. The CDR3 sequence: CSVTQGGDTEAFF. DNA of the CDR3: TGCAGCGTCACACAGGGAGGGGACACTGAAGCTTTCTTT.

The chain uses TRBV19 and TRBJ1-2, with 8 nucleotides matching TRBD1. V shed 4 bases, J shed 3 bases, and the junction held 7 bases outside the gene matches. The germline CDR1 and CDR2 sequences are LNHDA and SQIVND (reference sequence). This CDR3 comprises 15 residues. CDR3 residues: CASSSRGRGDYGYTF. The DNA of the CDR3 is TGTGCCAGTAGTAGCAGGGGGCGCGGTGACTATGGCTACACCTTC. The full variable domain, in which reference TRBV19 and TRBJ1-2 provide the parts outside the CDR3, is DGGITQSPKYLFRKEGQNVTLSCEQNLNHDAMYWYRQDPGQGLRLIYYSQIVNDFQKGDIAEGYSVSREKKESFPLTVTSAQKNPTAFYLCASSSRGRGDYGYTFGSGTRLTVV.

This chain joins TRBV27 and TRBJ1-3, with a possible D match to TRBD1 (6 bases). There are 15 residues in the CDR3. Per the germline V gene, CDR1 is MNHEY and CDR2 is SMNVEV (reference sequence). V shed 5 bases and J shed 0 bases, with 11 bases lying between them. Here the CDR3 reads CASSPTGYSGNTIYF. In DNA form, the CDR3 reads TGTGCCAGCAGTCCTACAGGGTACTCTGGAAACACCATATATTTT.

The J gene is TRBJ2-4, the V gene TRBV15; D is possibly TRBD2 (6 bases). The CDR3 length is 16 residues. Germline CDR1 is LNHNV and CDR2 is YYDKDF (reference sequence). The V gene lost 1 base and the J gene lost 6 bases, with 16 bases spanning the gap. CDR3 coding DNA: TGTGCCACCAGCAGAGTGGTGGGAGGACGTGGAAACATTCAGTACTTC. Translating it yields CATSRVVGGRGNIQYF. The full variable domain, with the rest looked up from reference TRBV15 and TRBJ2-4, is DAMVIQNPRYQVTQFGKPVTLSCSQTLNHNVMYWYQQKSSQAPKLLFHYYDKDFNNEADTPDNFQSRRPNTSFCFLDIRSPGLGDTAMYLCATSRVVGGRGNIQYFGAGTRLSVL.

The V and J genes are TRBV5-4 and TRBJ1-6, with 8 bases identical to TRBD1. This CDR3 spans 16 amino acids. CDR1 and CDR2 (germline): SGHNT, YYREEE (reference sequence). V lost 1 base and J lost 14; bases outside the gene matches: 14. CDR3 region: CASSLNGQGRGLALHF. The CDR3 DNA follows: TGTGCCAGCAGCTTGAATGGACAGGGTCGAGGTTTGGCCCTCCACTTT.

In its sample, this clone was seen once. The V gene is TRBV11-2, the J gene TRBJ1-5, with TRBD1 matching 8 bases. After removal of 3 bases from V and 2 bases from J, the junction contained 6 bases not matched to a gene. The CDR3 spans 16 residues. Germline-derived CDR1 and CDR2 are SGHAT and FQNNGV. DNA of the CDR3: TGTGCCAGCAGCTTGGGGACAGGCCTGGGCAATCAGCCCCAGCATTTT. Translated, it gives CASSLGTGLGNQPQHF.

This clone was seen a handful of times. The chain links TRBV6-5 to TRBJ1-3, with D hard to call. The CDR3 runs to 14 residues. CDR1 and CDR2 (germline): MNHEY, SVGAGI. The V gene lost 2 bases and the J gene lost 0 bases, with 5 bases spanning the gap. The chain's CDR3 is CASSYGDSGNTIYF. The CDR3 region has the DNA TGTGCCAGCAGTTACGGAGACTCTGGAAACACCATATATTTT.

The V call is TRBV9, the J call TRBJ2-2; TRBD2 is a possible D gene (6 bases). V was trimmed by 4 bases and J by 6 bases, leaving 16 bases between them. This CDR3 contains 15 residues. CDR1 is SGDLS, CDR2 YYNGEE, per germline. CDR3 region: CASSTGLREAGELFF. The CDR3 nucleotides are TGTGCCAGCAGCACCGGCTTGAGGGAGGCCGGGGAGCTGTTTTTT. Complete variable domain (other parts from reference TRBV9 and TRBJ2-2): DSGVTQTPKHLITATGQRVTLRCSPRSGDLSVYWYQQSLDQGLQFLIQYYNGEERAKGNILERFSAQQFPDLHSELNLSSLELGDSALYFCASSTGLREAGELFFGEGSRLTVL.

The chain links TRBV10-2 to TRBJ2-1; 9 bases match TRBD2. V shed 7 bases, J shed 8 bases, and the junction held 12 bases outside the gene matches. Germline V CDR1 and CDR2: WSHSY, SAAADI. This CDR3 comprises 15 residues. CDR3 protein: CASTEIAGAADEQFF. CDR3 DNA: TGCGCCAGCACCGAGATAGCGGGAGCGGCGGATGAGCAGTTCTTC.

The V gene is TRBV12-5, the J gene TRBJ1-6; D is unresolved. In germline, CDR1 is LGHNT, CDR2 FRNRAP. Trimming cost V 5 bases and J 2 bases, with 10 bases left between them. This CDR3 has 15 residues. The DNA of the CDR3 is TGTGCTAGTGGTCTCCTTTCAGCCTATAATTCACCCCTCCACTTT. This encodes CASGLLSAYNSPLHF.

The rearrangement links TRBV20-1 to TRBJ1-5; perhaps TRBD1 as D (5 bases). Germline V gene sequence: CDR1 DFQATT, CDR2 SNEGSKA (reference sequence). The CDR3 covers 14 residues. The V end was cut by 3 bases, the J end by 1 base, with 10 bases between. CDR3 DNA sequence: TGCAGTGCTAGTTCCAGGACAAGCAATCAGCCCCAGCATTTT. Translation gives CSASSRTSNQPQHF.

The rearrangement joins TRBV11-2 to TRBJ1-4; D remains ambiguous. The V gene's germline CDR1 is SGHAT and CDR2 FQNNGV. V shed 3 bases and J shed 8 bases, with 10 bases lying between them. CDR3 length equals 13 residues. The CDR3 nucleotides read TGTGCCAGCAGCTTGGCGGGAGGCGAAAAACTGTTTTTT. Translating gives CASSLAGGEKLFF.

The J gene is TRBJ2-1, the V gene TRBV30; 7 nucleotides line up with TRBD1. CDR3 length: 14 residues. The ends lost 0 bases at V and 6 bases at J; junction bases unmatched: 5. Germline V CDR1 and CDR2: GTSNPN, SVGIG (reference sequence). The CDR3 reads CAWSVDNRGNEQFF. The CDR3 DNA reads TGTGCCTGGAGTGTAGATAACAGGGGCAATGAGCAGTTCTTC.

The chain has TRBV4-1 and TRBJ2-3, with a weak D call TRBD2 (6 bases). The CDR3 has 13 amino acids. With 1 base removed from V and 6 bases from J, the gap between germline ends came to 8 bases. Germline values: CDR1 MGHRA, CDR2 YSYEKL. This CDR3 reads CASSQVLADTQYF. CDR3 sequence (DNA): TGCGCCAGCAGCCAAGTACTAGCTGATACGCAGTATTTT.

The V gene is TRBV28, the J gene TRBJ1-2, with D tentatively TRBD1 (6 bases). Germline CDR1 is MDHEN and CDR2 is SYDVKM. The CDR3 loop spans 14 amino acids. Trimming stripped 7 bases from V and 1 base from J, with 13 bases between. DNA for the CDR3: TGTGCCAGCAAGGGGCAGGGGATTAACTATGGCTACACCTTC. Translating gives CASKGQGINYGYTF.